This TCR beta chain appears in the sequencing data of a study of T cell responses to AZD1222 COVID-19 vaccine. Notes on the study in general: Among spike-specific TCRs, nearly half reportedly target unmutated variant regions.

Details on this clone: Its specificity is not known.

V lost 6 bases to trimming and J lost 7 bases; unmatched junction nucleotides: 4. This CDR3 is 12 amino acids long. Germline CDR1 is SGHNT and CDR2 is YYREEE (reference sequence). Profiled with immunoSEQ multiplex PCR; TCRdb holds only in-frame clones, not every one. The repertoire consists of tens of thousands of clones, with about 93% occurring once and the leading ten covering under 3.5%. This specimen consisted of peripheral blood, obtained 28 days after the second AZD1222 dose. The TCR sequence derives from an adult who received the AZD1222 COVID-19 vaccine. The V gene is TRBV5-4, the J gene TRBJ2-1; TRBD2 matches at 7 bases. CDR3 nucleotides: TGTGCCAGCACACTGGGGGGGAATGAGCAGTTCTTC. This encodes CASTLGGNEQFF.